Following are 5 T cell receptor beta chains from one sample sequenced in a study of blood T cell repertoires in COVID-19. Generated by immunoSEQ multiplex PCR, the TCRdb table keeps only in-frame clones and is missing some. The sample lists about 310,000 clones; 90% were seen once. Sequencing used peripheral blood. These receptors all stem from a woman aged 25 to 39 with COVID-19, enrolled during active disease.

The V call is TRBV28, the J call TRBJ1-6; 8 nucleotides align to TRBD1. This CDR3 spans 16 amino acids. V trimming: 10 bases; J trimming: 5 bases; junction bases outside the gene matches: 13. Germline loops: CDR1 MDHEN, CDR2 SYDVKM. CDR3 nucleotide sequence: TGTGCCACCGGACTATTGACAGGGGAAGATAATTCACCCCTCCACTTT. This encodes CATGLLTGEDNSPLHF.

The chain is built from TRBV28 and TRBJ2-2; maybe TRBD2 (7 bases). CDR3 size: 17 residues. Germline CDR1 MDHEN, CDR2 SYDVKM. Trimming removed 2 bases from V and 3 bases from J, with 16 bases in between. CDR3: CASSLRIGGRDTGELFF. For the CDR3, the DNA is TGTGCCAGCAGTTTAAGGATCGGGGGGCGCGACACCGGGGAGCTGTTTTTT.

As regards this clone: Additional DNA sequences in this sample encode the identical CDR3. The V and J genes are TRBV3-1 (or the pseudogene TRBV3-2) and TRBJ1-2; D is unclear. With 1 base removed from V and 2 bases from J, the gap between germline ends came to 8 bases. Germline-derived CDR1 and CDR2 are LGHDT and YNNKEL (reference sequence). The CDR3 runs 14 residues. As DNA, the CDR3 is TGTGCCAGCAGCCAAGGACAAATCAACTATGGCTACACCTTC. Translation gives CASSQGQINYGYTF.

In nucleotides, the CDR3 is TGTGCCAGCAGTTACTCTCCAGCCTACGAGCAGTACTTC. Protein: CASSYSPAYEQYF. The V and J genes are TRBV6-6 and TRBJ2-7; no clear D gene. Germline assignment: CDR1 MNHNY and CDR2 SVGAGI (reference sequence). Between the trimmed V and J ends, which lost 0 bases and 2 bases, there was a span of 5 bases. The CDR3 is 13 residues long.

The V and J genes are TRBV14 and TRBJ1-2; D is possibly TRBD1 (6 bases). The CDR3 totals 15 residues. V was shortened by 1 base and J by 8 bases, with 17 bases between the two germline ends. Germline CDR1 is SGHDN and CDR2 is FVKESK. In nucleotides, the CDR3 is TGTGCCAGCAGCCAAGGCGTAACAGGGTCAAACGGCTACACCTTC. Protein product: CASSQGVTGSNGYTF.